Sequencing of this TCR beta chain was carried out in a study of CD8 T cells in ankylosing spondylitis. Study-level points and caveats: Within ankylosing spondylitis blood, a TCR beta motif made up of under 10 highly homologous variants appeared to be characteristic. In ankylosing spondylitis patients, matched synovial fluid reportedly showed significant enrichment of disease-linked clones.

This clonotype showed up just a few times. Its antigen is undetermined. Using its own MiXCR run on the 5' RACE reads, TCRdb lists one record per CDR3 protein. This sample has about 840,000 distinct CDR3 sequences; over 9.5% occur once, and the top ten carry about 0.49%. The CDR3 spans 15 residues. The germline CDR1 and CDR2 sequences are LGHDT and YNNKEL (reference sequence). V gave up 5 bases and J gave up 2 bases, with 14 bases separating them. The chain links TRBV3-1 to TRBJ2-3; possibly TRBD1 for D (6 bases). Material for sequencing was blood, either unsorted or a sorted T cell fraction (not recorded which). The TCR sequence derives from a male donor with ankylosing spondylitis. This CDR3 is CASSWLRGYTDTQYF. The CDR3 DNA reads as TGTGCCAGCAGCTGGTTGAGGGGGTACACAGATACGCAGTATTTT.